This T cell receptor (beta chain) was captured in a study of blood T cells in healthy people across ages. Findings of the study overall: TCR beta diversity, measured per million T cells, fell in a roughly linear way with age.

Russia was home to the donors, healthy Caucasian individuals aged roughly 6 to 90. A J-beta primer mix and a sample-barcoded 5' primer were used in a second PCR of about 7 to 11 cycles. TCRdb reanalysed the 5' RACE reads using MiXCR and keeps one entry per CDR3 protein. The sample consists of approximately 760,000 distinct CDR3 sequences, approximately 25% of them appearing once. This clonotype turned up a few times. What it binds is not known. The CDR3 runs to 16 residues. The ends were cut back, 0 bases at V and 0 bases at J, with 11 bases in the middle. The V gene's germline CDR1 is DFQATT and CDR2 SNEGSKA (reference sequence). These data also formed part of another study, on T cells of mothers and their children. Per that paper: Extraction yielded RNA that went, in full, into cDNA synthesis at around 1.5 ug per 15 ul. Mothers gave over 8.5 million TCR beta CDR3 reads each, and children some 3 million each.

V and J are TRBV20-1 and TRBJ1-4, with unresolved D. This receptor was obtained from a boy younger than 18 in good health. Source material: blood. The CDR3 sequence is CSARDIVGPTNEKLFF. The CDR3 nucleotides are TGCAGTGCTAGAGACATCGTCGGGCCAACTAATGAAAAACTGTTTTTT.